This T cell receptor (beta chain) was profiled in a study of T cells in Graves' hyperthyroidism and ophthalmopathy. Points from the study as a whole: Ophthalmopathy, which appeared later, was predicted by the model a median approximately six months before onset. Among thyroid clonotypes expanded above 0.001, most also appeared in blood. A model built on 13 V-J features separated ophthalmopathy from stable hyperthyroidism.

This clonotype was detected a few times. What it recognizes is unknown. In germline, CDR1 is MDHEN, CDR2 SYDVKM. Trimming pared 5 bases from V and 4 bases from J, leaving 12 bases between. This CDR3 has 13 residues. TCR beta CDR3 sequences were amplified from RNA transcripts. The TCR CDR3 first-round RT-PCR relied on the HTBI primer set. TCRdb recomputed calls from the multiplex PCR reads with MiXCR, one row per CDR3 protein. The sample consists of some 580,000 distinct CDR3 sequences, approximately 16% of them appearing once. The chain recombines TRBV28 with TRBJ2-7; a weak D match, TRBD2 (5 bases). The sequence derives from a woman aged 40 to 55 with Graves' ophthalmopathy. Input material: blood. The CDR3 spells CASSEGRWYEQYF. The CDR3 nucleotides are TGTGCCAGCAGTGAGGGCAGATGGTACGAGCAGTACTTC.